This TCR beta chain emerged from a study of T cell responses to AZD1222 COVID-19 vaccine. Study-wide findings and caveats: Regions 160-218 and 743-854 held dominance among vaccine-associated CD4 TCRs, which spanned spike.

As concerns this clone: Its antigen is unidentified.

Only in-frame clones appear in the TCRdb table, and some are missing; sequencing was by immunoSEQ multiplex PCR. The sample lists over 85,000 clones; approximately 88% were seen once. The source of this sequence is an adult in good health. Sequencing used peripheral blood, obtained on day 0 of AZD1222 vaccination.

The CDR3 sequence is CALAGTNYNEQFF. The CDR3 DNA is TGTGCCTTAGCCGGGACTAACTACAATGAGCAGTTCTTC. V usage is TRBV28 and J usage is TRBJ2-1; 7 bases line up with TRBD2. Trimming at V came to 11 bases and at J to 3 bases, leaving 7 bases not matched to a gene. The CDR3 is made up of 13 amino acids. Germline V gives CDR1 MDHEN, CDR2 SYDVKM.